The 7 T cell receptor beta chains presented below share a single source sample, sequenced in a study of blood T cell repertoires in COVID-19. The method was immunoSEQ multiplex PCR; TCRdb's version includes in-frame clones alone and lacks a portion of them. Among some 100,000 clones listed, around 88% were seen once. Sequenced material: peripheral blood. Receptors originate from a human donor with acute or convalescent COVID-19. The donor label of this sample is uncertain.

Only a few counts were recorded for this clone. The chain links TRBV7-8 to TRBJ1-1, with 9 bases lining up with TRBD1. The germline gives CDR1 SGHVS, CDR2 FQNEAQ. There are 16 residues in the CDR3. V gave up 5 bases and J gave up 4 bases; unmatched junction bases: 11. This CDR3 reads CASSQNRGLISTEAFF. Written as DNA, the CDR3 is TGTGCCAGCAGCCAGAACAGGGGGCTCATCAGCACTGAAGCTTTCTTT.

V usage is TRBV3-1 (or the pseudogene TRBV3-2) and J usage is TRBJ1-2; D gene ambiguous. This CDR3 comprises 14 residues. Germline CDR1 and CDR2: LGHDT and YNNKEL (reference sequence). The V gene lost 1 base and the J gene lost 5 bases, with 11 bases spanning the gap. The CDR3 spells CASSQVRQTYGYTF. The CDR3 nucleotides are TGTGCCAGCAGCCAAGTTAGGCAGACTTATGGCTACACCTTC.

The J gene is TRBJ2-1, the V gene TRBV2; no firm D call. Germline V gives CDR1 SNHLY, CDR2 FYNNEI. Between the trimmed V and J ends, which lost 3 bases and 6 bases, there was a span of 9 bases. The CDR3 is made up of 13 amino acids. CDR3 DNA sequence: TGTGCCAGCAGTGAGATTAGATCCAATGAGCAGTTCTTC. Its translation: CASSEIRSNEQFF.

This sequence joins TRBV28 and TRBJ1-6, with D unclear. Trimming left V 5 bases short and J 0 bases short, with 17 bases between. Germline CDR1 and CDR2: MDHEN and SYDVKM. The length of the CDR3 is 18 residues. CDR3: CASSEDPGKSSYNSPLHF. The CDR3 DNA sequence: TGTGCCAGCAGTGAAGATCCCGGGAAGAGCTCCTATAATTCACCCCTCCACTTT.

The J gene is TRBJ1-5, the V gene TRBV30; unclear D gene. Germline-derived CDR1 and CDR2 are GTSNPN and SVGIG (reference sequence). This CDR3 has 16 residues. Trimming removed 2 bases from V and 4 bases from J, with 18 bases in between. The CDR3 bases are TGTGCCTGGAGTTCTTTTGGGCGGGGAGGAAATCAGCCCCAGCATTTT. This encodes CAWSSFGRGGNQPQHF.

This clone was seen a handful of times. This rearrangement joins TRBV18 to TRBJ1-1, with 7 bases aligning to TRBD1. J was trimmed by 1 base and V by 0 bases; bases with no gene match: 2. The CDR3 totals 15 residues. CDR1 is KGHSH and CDR2 is LQKENI in the germline V gene. The CDR3 here is CASSPPRTGNTEAFF. CDR3 sequence (DNA): TGTGCCAGCTCACCACCGAGGACAGGGAACACTGAAGCTTTCTTT.

The gene calls are TRBV19 and TRBJ2-2, with D uncertain. The CDR3 runs to 13 residues. The germline V gene encodes CDR1 LNHDA and CDR2 SQIVND (reference sequence). Between the trimmed V and J ends, which lost 3 bases and 2 bases, there was a span of 4 bases. The CDR3 is CASSIPNTGELFF. The CDR3, as DNA: TGTGCCAGTAGTATCCCAAACACCGGGGAGCTGTTTTTT. Drawing the rest from reference TRBV19 and TRBJ2-2, the complete variable domain is DGGITQSPKYLFRKEGQNVTLSCEQNLNHDAMYWYRQDPGQGLRLIYYSQIVNDFQKGDIAEGYSVSREKKESFPLTVTSAQKNPTAFYLCASSIPNTGELFFGEGSRLTVL.